This TCR beta chain comes out of a study of spatial heterogeneity in lung cancer (dated by TCRdb to between 2018 and 2020). In the study overall: Beta-chain transcripts were consistently detected in greater numbers than alpha-chain transcripts, which likely reflects a higher abundance of beta-chain transcripts. A strong correlation was found between TCR transcript counts in tumor regions and a T cell transcriptional module score from matched bulk RNA-seq. In the raw uncorrected reads, each unique combination of TCR and UMI appeared more than ten times on average. In non-small cell lung cancer, the study quantitatively compared TCR alpha and beta repertoires across several tumor regions, matched nontumor lung, and blood. The study linked features of the TCR repertoire to counts of nonsynonymous mutations, which were determined by whole-exome sequencing of tumor tissue. Both alpha and beta chains were TCR-sequenced in a few hundred tumor regions, under 70 matched nontumor lung samples and over 55 PBMC samples obtained at surgery.

This clonotype was observed at least ten times. Its antigen is not yet known. No much larger clone exists at a distance of one base, and base qualities are not known. Library prep was done by 5' RACE. The instrument given in TCRdb is NextSeq 500. The TCR library protocol attached a unique molecular identifier to each TCR cDNA molecule to allow correction of PCR and sequencing errors. As for the original processing: TCR identification, UMI-based error correction and CDR3 extraction were performed with Decombinator tools. TCRs above a frequency of 2 per 1,000, corresponding to the top 1% of the tumor frequency distribution, were defined as expanded. Expanded tumor TCRs were classed as regional if statistically deemed absent (corrected P<0.05) from at least one tumor region, otherwise ubiquitous. Renyi diversity was calculated using the R vegan package after each repertoire was subsampled 100 times to 5,000 TCRs. CDR3 similarity networks were built from amino acid triplet string-kernel similarity, with CDR3s being connected when pairwise similarity was above 0.82. The public reads were run again by TCRdb, first through fastp at Q25 and then through MiXCR, and only productive beta chains were kept. Under each unique CDR3 protein, matching rows form one entry showing the most common genes and DNA. Clone size and V and J calls follow TCRdb, not the original study. The sample profile shows 25,000 to 30,000 distinct CDR3 sequences; around 6.9% of them were found once. The biggest ten clones account for around 25% of the sample.

Broad study findings and their caveats: Additional single-cell paired TCR alpha and beta sequencing was considered necessary to confirm, at a functional level, the hypothesis that regional TCRs recognize regional mutations. The tumor nonsynonymous mutation count correlated with the number of expanded intratumoral alpha and beta TCRs. Counts of ubiquitous and regional expanded TCRs correlated with counts of ubiquitous and regional nonsynonymous mutations, respectively. TCR-seq was estimated to cover only roughly 6.8% of tumor T cells for alpha chains and approximately 12% for beta chains.

The time point label corresponds to: sample taken at primary tumor resection. Samples were obtained from fewer than 80 patients with early-stage, untreated non-small cell lung cancer from the lung TRACERx cohort. Whole RNA extracted from tumor and nontumor lung tissue, or from cryopreserved PBMC samples, was used for TCR sequencing without cell sorting. Patients were selected for TCR sequencing only if sufficient RNA was available from at least two tumor regions. Tumor and adjacent nontumor lung specimens were reviewed by a lung pathologist before selection. Per the germline V gene (reference sequence), DFQATT is the CDR1 and SNEGSKA is the CDR2. From V the trimming removes 6 bases and from J it removes 8 bases, while the gene matches leave 12 bases of the junction unaccounted for. The CDR3 starts with the cysteine, ends with the phenylalanine, and has 14 residues. Only the CDR3 portion is preserved as DNA: 42 bases, with reading frame beginning at the first base.

This specimen was lung tumor tissue, taken at surgery. This TCR was sampled from a male donor with early-stage non-small cell lung cancer. The chain is assembled from TRBV20-1 and TRBJ2-1; 8 middle bases align to TRBD1. The CDR3 sequence is CSAQMAGGLDEQFF. The sequenced DNA is TGCAGTGCCCAGATGGCAGGGGGCCTCGATGAGCAGTTCTTC.